A selection of T cell receptor beta chains follows, all from one sample in a study of T cells after yellow fever vaccination. One entry per CDR3 protein results from TCRdb running MiXCR on the 5' RACE reads. The repertoire holds hundreds of thousands of distinct CDR3 sequences, with 7% to 9% as singletons. Sequencing used PBMCs, obtained roughly 47 days after the first yellow fever vaccination. The receptors here all came from a man between 18 and 29 years old who received the YFV17D yellow fever vaccine. The CDR3 runs from the conserved cysteine through the conserved F or W. D genes are given only for firm matches. Expanded clones get a size class; other rows say once, few or many, or leave the size out.

clone_size,j_call,d_call,v_call,cdr3_nt,cdr3_aa
few,TRBJ2-3,NA,TRBV11-2,TGTGCCAGCAGCACAAGAGTGGATACGCAGTATTTT,CASSTRVDTQYF
NA,TRBJ2-3,NA,TRBV21-1,TGTGCCAGCAGCAAAGGGACAGTTAGCACAGATACGCAGTATTTT,CASSKGTVSTDTQYF
few,TRBJ1-2,NA,TRBV7-9,TGTGCCAGCACCCCGGACGGAGACTATGGCTACACCTTC,CASTPDGDYGYTF
NA,TRBJ2-5,NA,TRBV9,TGTGCCAGCAGCGTAATGGTCGCGGGGCTGGAGACCCAGTACTTC,CASSVMVAGLETQYF
few,TRBJ2-3,TRBD2,TRBV19,TGTGCCAGCCGAAAGCGGGGGGGCCTGGATACGCAGTATTTT,CASRKRGGLDTQYF
NA,TRBJ1-2,NA,TRBV7-9,TGTGCCAGCAGAGGACTCGAAGGTTACTATGGCTACACCTTC,CASRGLEGYYGYTF
few,TRBJ2-3,NA,TRBV30,TGTGCCTGGTCGACAGGTATCACAGATACGCAGTATTTT,CAWSTGITDTQYF
few,TRBJ2-4,TRBD2,TRBV15,TGTGCCACCAGCCTAGCGGGGGGGCACATTCAGTACTTC,CATSLAGGHIQYF
NA,TRBJ1-5,TRBD1,TRBV18,TGTGCCAGCTCACGACAGGGGGGAAATCAGCCCCAGCATTTT,CASSRQGGNQPQHF
NA,TRBJ1-5,NA,TRBV27,TGTGCCAGCAATAATCGGGGCCAGCCCCAGCATTTT,CASNNRGQPQHF
NA,TRBJ1-2,NA,TRBV4-3,TGCGCCAGCAGCCAAGATTTAGGCTATGGCTACACCTTC,CASSQDLGYGYTF
NA,TRBJ2-5,NA,TRBV12-3/TRBV12-4,TGTGCCAGCAGTTCCAGGACAAGCCGTCAAGAGACCCAGTACTTC,CASSSRTSRQETQYF
many,TRBJ2-5,TRBD2,TRBV11-2,TGTGCCAGCAGCTCCGGGACTAGCGGGGTTGGGACCCAGTACTTC,CASSSGTSGVGTQYF
many,TRBJ2-1,NA,TRBV15,TGTGCCACCAGCAGAGATCGAAGGCGGTTCTTCTCCTACAATGAGCAGTTCTTC,CATSRDRRRFFSYNEQFF
few,TRBJ2-1,NA,TRBV5-4,TGTGCCAGCAGGCCGTGGACTCGCAATGAGCAGTTCTTC,CASRPWTRNEQFF
NA,TRBJ1-5,TRBD1,TRBV10-3,TGTGCCATCAGCCATACCGACAGGGGTGGTCAGCCCCAGCATTTT,CAISHTDRGGQPQHF
NA,TRBJ1-5,NA,TRBV6-1,TGTGCCAGCAGTGAGGGGCCCAGCAATCAGCCCCAGCATTTT,CASSEGPSNQPQHF
NA,TRBJ2-5,NA,TRBV5-4,TGTGCCAGCAGCGCCGGGGAGCAAGAGACCCAGTACTTC,CASSAGEQETQYF
NA,TRBJ1-5,NA,TRBV28,TGTGCCAGCAGTTACCTCACGGGGGCGGGTCAGCCCCAGCATTTT,CASSYLTGAGQPQHF
NA,TRBJ2-3,TRBD1,TRBV29-1,TGCAGCGTTGACAGACAGGGGGCATTGGATACGCAGTATTTT,CSVDRQGALDTQYF